The 15 T cell receptor beta chains reported below all come from one sample, sequenced in a study of blood T cell repertoires in COVID-19. TCRdb's copy holds only in-frame clones and misses some; the assay was immunoSEQ multiplex PCR. The sample yields 400,000 to 500,000 clones, 75% to 90% seen once. Input material: peripheral blood. The receptors originated from a woman younger than 45 with active or convalescent COVID-19.

The chain combines TRBV11-2 with TRBJ2-1; the D gene is possibly TRBD2 (6 bases). CDR3 length: 17 amino acids. CDR1 is SGHAT, CDR2 FQNNGV, per germline. V lost 5 bases, J lost 0 bases, and 17 bases lay in between. CDR3 nucleotide sequence: TGTGCCAGCAGCCCGGGCCAGCGGGCAAGCTCCTACAATGAGCAGTTCTTC. Translated, it gives CASSPGQRASSYNEQFF. Supplemented by reference TRBV11-2 and TRBJ2-1, the full variable domain reads EAGVAQSPRYKIIEKRQSVAFWCNPISGHATLYWYQQILGQGPKLLIQFQNNGVVDDSQLPKDRFSAERLKGVDSTLKIQPAKLEDSAVYLCASSPGQRASSYNEQFFGPGTRLTVL.

This chain uses TRBV30 with TRBJ1-2; no clear D gene. The CDR3 totals 13 residues. Germline CDR1 and CDR2: GTSNPN and SVGIG (reference sequence). V was pared by 2 bases and J by 4 bases, with 11 bases between. CDR3 amino acids: CAWSISATYGYTF. CDR3 DNA: TGTGCCTGGAGTATCTCCGCTACCTATGGCTACACCTTC.

The rearrangement links TRBV9 to TRBJ2-1; 7 bases are a match to TRBD1. V dropped 7 bases and J dropped 8; count of bases not matched to a gene: 18. CDR3 length: 16 amino acids. Germline V lookup: CDR1 SGDLS, CDR2 YYNGEE. CDR3 nucleotide sequence: TGTGCCAGCGCTGATCGGTTACGACAGGGCGTGGATGAGCAGTTCTTC. It yields the protein CASADRLRQGVDEQFF.

V is TRBV19 and J is TRBJ1-2; the D gene is possibly TRBD1 (5 bases). Per germline, CDR1 LNHDA and CDR2 SQIVND (reference sequence). V lost 4 bases, J lost 3 bases, and 15 bases lay in between. This CDR3 is 15 amino acids long. The DNA for the CDR3 is TGTGCCAGTAGTAAAGCGTTGTGGGGGGACTATGGCTACACCTTC. Translation: CASSKALWGDYGYTF.

V usage is TRBV15 and J usage is TRBJ1-1; D unclear. Germline assignment: CDR1 LNHNV and CDR2 YYDKDF (reference sequence). The ends were cut back, 0 bases at V and 6 bases at J, with 8 bases in the middle. The CDR3 contains 13 residues. CDR3 coding DNA: TGTGCCACCAGCAGAGATGTGGAGGCTGAAGCTTTCTTT. Its translation is CATSRDVEAEAFF. The whole variable domain, filled in from reference TRBV15 and TRBJ1-1, reads DAMVIQNPRYQVTQFGKPVTLSCSQTLNHNVMYWYQQKSSQAPKLLFHYYDKDFNNEADTPDNFQSRRPNTSFCFLDIRSPGLGDTAMYLCATSRDVEAEAFFGQGTRLTVV.

J is TRBJ1-3 and V is TRBV28, with D perhaps matching TRBD1 (5 bases). The CDR3 has 15 amino acids. In germline, CDR1 is MDHEN, CDR2 SYDVKM. Trimming stripped 9 bases from V and 0 bases from J, with 15 bases between. The CDR3 reads CASRGESTSGNTIYF. The CDR3, as DNA: TGTGCCAGTCGGGGGGAGAGTACCTCTGGAAACACCATATATTTT.

The chain carries TRBV9 and TRBJ2-1; 10 nucleotides agree with TRBD2. The CDR3 contains 15 residues. The germline V gene has CDR1 SGDLS and CDR2 YYNGEE. The trim removed 0 bases at V and 8 bases at J, leaving 5 bases unmatched. As DNA, the CDR3 is TGTGCCAGCAGCGTAGCAGCGGGAGGGCCATATGAGCAGTTCTTC. This gives the protein CASSVAAGGPYEQFF. Looking up the rest from reference TRBV9 and TRBJ2-1 gives the full variable domain: DSGVTQTPKHLITATGQRVTLRCSPRSGDLSVYWYQQSLDQGLQFLIQYYNGEERAKGNILERFSAQQFPDLHSELNLSSLELGDSALYFCASSVAAGGPYEQFFGPGTRLTVL.

The V call is TRBV5-1, the J call TRBJ1-1, with D possibly being TRBD1 (6 bases). From germline, CDR1 is SGHRS and CDR2 YFSETQ. The CDR3 spans 15 residues. Trimming pared 4 bases from V and 6 bases from J, leaving 19 bases between. The CDR3 loop is CASSEATGPLAEAFF. DNA for the CDR3: TGCGCCAGCAGCGAGGCGACAGGCCCGCTGGCTGAAGCTTTCTTT.

The rearrangement uses TRBV6-5 and TRBJ2-6; maybe TRBD2 (6 bases). CDR1 is MNHEY, CDR2 SVGAGI, per germline. CDR3 length equals 16 residues. V was pared by 0 bases and J by 2 bases, with 8 bases between. CDR3 sequence reads: CASSYSWRAGANVLTF. The DNA of the CDR3 is TGTGCCAGCAGTTACTCTTGGAGGGCTGGGGCCAACGTCCTGACTTTC.

The V and J genes are TRBV15 and TRBJ2-3; D remains ambiguous. CDR3 length: 13 amino acids. Trimming took 5 bases from V and 2 from J, leaving 8 bases between them. The germline CDR1 and CDR2 sequences are LNHNV and YYDKDF (reference sequence). The CDR3, as DNA: TGTGCCACCAGCTTGGGCGCCACAGATACGCAGTATTTT. Amino acids: CATSLGATDTQYF.

This sequence joins TRBV5-6 and TRBJ2-1, with 10 bases lining up with TRBD2. The CDR3 totals 16 residues. The germline V gene encodes CDR1 SGHDT and CDR2 YYEEEE. V gave up 2 bases and J gave up 9 bases; unmatched junction bases: 11. CDR3 bases: TGTGCCAGCAGCTTTTCACTAGCGGGGCAATTCAGTGAGCAGTTCTTC. Protein: CASSFSLAGQFSEQFF.

The CDR3 DNA reads as TGTGCCAGCATGATGGGCTTGACCACAGATACGCAGTATTTT. It specifies CASMMGLTTDTQYF. The genes are TRBV2 and TRBJ2-3; D gene uncertain. The V gene lost 7 bases and the J gene lost 2 bases, with 13 bases spanning the gap. This CDR3 region has 14 residues. In germline, CDR1 is SNHLY, CDR2 FYNNEI.

The chain combines TRBV6-6 with TRBJ2-3; possibly TRBD2 for D (6 bases). The CDR3 has 16 residues. Trimming took off 6 bases at V and 0 bases at J, with 16 bases between the two ends. Germline lookup yields CDR1 MNHNY and CDR2 SVGAGI (reference sequence). The CDR3 region is CASSPSAVPSTDTQYF. The CDR3 nucleotides read TGTGCCAGCAGCCCTAGCGCAGTACCTAGCACAGATACGCAGTATTTT.

The chain has TRBV2 and TRBJ2-5, with D possibly being TRBD1 (5 bases). Looked up from germline, CDR1 is SNHLY and CDR2 is FYNNEI. The V and J ends lost 6 bases and 5 bases respectively, with 13 bases between them. The CDR3 spans 13 residues. The DNA of the CDR3 is TGTGCCAGCAGGGCTGACAGTGTTGAGACCCAGTACTTC. Protein product: CASRADSVETQYF.

This chain links TRBV5-4 with TRBJ1-5; the D gene is possibly TRBD1 (5 bases). The CDR3 has 14 residues. Trimming stripped 8 bases from V and 0 bases from J, with 12 bases between. The germline gives CDR1 SGHNT, CDR2 YYREEE (reference sequence). CDR3: CASRDSASNQPQHF. The CDR3 DNA reads as TGTGCCAGTCGGGACTCCGCTAGCAATCAGCCCCAGCATTTT.